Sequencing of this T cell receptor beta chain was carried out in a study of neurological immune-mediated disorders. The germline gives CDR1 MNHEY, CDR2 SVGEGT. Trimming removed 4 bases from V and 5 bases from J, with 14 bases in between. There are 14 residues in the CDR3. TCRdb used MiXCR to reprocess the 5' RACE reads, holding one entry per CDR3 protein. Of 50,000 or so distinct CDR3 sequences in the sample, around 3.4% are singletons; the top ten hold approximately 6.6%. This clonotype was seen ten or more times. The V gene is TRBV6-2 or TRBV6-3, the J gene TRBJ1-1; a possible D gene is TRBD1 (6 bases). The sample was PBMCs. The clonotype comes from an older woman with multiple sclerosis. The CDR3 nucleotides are TGTGCCAGCAGTTTCGGGGGGCTCGGAACTGAAGCTTTCTTT. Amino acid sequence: CASSFGGLGTEAFF.